Here is one T cell receptor beta chain with its context. This CDR3 is 15 amino acids long. Germline CDR1 LNHDA, CDR2 SQIVND (reference sequence). V was cut by 6 bases and J by 3 bases, with 18 bases left in between. This specimen belongs to a study of T cells in Graves' hyperthyroidism and ophthalmopathy. Authors of the study amplified TCR beta CDR3 regions from RNA transcripts. HTBI primers were employed in a first-round RT-PCR of the TCR CDR3. TCRdb reprocessed the multiplex PCR reads with MiXCR, giving one entry per CDR3 protein. Here the sample spans around 690,000 distinct CDR3 sequences, 17% being singletons. Graves' hyperthyroidism showing no ophthalmopathy progression within 18 months was considered stable. The source of the PBMCs was 9.5 to 10 ml of fresh peripheral blood.

The sample comprised blood. The V and J genes are TRBV19 and TRBJ2-7; possible D gene TRBD2, 6 bases. This clonotype was obtained from a man in his forties or fifties with Graves' hyperthyroidism. The CDR3 loop is CASSRVAEGLYEQYF. In DNA form, the CDR3 reads TGTGCCAGTAGCCGTGTAGCGGAGGGCCTCTACGAGCAGTACTTC. The entire variable domain, with the rest obtained from reference TRBV19 and TRBJ2-7, is as follows: DGGITQSPKYLFRKEGQNVTLSCEQNLNHDAMYWYRQDPGQGLRLIYYSQIVNDFQKGDIAEGYSVSREKKESFPLTVTSAQKNPTAFYLCASSRVAEGLYEQYFGPGTRLTVT.